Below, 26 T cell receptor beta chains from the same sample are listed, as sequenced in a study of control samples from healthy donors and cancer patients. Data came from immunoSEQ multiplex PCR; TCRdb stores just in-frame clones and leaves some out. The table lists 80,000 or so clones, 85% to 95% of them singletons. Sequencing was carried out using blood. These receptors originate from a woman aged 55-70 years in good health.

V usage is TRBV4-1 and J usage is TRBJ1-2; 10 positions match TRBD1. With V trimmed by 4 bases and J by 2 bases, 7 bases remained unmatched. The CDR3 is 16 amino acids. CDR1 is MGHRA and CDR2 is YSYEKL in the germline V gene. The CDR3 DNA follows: TGCGCCAGCAGCCGGGACAGGGGAGGGAACAACTATGGCTACACCTTC. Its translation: CASSRDRGGNNYGYTF.

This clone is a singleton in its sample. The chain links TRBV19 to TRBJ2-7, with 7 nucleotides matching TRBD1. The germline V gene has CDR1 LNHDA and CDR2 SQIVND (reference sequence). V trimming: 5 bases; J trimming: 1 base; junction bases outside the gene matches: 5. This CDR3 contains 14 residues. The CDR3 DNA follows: TGTGCCAGTAGTTTTTTGACAGGGTCCTACGAGCAGTACTTC. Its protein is CASSFLTGSYEQYF.

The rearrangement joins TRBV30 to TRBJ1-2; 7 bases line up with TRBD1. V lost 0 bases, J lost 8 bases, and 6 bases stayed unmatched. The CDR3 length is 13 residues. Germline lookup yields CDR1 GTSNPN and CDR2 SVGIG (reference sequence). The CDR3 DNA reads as TGTGCCTGGAGTGTACAAACAGGGGAAGGCTACACCTTC. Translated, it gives CAWSVQTGEGYTF.

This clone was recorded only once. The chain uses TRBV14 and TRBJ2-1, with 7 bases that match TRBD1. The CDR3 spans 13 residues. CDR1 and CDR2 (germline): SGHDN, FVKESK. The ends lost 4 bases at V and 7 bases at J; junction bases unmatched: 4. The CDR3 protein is CASSPEQGNEQFF. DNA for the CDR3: TGTGCCAGCAGCCCTGAACAGGGGAATGAGCAGTTCTTC. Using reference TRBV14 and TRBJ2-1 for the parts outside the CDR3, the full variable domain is EAGVTQFPSHSVIEKGQTVTLRCDPISGHDNLYWYRRVMGKEIKFLLHFVKESKQDESGMPNNRFLAERTGGTYSTLKVQPAELEDSGVYFCASSPEQGNEQFFGPGTRLTVL.

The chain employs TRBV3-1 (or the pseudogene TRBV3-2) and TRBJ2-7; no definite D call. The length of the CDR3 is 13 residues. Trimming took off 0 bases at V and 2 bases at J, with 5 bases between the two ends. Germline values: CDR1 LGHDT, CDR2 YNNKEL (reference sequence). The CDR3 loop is CASSQDIPYEQYF. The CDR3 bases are TGTGCCAGCAGCCAAGATATTCCCTACGAGCAGTACTTC.

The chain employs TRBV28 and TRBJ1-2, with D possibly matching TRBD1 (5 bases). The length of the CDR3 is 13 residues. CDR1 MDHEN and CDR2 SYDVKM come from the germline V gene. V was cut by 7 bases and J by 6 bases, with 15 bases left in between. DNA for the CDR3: TGTGCCAGCACCGTGGGACGGCAGGATGGCTACACCTTC. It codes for CASTVGRQDGYTF.

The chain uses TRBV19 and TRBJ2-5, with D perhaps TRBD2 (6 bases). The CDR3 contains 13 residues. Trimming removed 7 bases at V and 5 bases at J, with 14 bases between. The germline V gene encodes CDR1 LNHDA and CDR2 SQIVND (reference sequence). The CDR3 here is CASKAGWGETQYF. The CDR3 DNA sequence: TGTGCCAGTAAGGCGGGATGGGGGGAGACCCAGTACTTC.

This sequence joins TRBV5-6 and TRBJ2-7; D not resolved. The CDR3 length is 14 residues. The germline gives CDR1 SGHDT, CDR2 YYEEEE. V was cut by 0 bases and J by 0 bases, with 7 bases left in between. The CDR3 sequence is CASSLVGNSYEQYF. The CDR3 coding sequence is TGTGCCAGCAGCTTGGTAGGGAACTCCTACGAGCAGTACTTC.

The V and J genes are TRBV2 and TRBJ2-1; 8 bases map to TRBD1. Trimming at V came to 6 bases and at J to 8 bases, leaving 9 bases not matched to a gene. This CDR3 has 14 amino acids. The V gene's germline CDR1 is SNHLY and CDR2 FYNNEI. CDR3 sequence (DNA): TGTGCCAGCAGCAGGACAGGGCGGGTCGATGAGCAGTTCTTC. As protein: CASSRTGRVDEQFF.

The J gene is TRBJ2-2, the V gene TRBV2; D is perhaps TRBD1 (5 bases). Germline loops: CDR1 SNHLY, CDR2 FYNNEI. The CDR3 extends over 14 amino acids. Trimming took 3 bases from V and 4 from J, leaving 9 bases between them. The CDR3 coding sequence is TGTGCCAGCAGTGAGGTGGACACCACCGGGGAGCTGTTTTTT. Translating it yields CASSEVDTTGELFF.

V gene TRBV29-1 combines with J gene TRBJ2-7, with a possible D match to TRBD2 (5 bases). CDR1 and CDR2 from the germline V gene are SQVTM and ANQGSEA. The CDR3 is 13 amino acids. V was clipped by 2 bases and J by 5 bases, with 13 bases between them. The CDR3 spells CSVELAVGDEQYF. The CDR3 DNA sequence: TGCAGCGTTGAACTAGCTGTCGGCGACGAGCAGTACTTC.

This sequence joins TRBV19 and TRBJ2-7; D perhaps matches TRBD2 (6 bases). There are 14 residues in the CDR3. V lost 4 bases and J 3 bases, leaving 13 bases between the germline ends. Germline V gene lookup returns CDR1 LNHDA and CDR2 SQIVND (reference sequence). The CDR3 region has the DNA TGTGCCAGTAGTACCGCTAGCGCGGACTACGAGCAGTACTTC. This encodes CASSTASADYEQYF.

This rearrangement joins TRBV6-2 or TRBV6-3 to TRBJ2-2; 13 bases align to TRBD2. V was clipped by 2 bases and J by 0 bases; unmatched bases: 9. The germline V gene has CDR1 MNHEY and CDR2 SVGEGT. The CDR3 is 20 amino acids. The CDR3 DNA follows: TGTGCCAGCAGTTACCCCTTTCAGGGACTAGCGGGATCGAACACCGGGGAGCTGTTTTTT. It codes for CASSYPFQGLAGSNTGELFF.

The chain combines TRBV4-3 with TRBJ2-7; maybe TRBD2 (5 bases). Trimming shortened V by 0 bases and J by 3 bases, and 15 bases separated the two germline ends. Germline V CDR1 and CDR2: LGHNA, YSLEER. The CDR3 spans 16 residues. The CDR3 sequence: CASSQDTASPFYEQYF. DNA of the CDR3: TGCGCCAGCAGCCAAGATACGGCTAGCCCCTTCTACGAGCAGTACTTC.

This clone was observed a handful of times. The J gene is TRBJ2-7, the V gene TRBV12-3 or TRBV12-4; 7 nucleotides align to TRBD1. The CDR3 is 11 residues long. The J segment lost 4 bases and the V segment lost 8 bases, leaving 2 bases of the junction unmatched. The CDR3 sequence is CASRRGYEQYF. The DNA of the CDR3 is TGTGCCAGCCGCAGGGGGTACGAGCAGTACTTC.

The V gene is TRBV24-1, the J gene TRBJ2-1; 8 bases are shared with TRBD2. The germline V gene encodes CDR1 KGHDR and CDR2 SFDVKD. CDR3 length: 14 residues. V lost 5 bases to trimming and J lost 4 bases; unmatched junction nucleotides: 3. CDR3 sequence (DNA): TGTGCCACCAGTGGGGCTAGCGGGTACAATGAGCAGTTCTTC. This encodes CATSGASGYNEQFF.

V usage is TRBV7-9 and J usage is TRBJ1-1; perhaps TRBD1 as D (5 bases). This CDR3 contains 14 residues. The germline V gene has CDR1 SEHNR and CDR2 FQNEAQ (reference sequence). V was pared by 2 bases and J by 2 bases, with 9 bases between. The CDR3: CASSLYQGNTEAFF. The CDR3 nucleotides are TGTGCCAGCAGCTTATATCAGGGAAACACTGAAGCTTTCTTT.

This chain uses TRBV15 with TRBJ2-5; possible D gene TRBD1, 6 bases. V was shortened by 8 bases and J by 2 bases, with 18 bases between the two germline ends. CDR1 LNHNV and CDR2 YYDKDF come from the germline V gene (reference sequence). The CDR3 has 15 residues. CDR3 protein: CATSTARTVQETQYF. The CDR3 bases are TGTGCCACCTCGACCGCCAGGACAGTTCAAGAGACCCAGTACTTC. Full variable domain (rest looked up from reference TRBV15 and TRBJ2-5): DAMVIQNPRYQVTQFGKPVTLSCSQTLNHNVMYWYQQKSSQAPKLLFHYYDKDFNNEADTPDNFQSRRPNTSFCFLDIRSPGLGDTAMYLCATSTARTVQETQYFGPGTRLLVL.

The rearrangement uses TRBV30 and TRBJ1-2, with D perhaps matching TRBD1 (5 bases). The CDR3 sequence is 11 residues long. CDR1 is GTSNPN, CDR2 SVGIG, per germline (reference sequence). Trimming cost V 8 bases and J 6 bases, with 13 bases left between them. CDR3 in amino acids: CARGRGHGYTF. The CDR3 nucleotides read TGTGCCCGGGGAAGGGGACATGGCTACACCTTC. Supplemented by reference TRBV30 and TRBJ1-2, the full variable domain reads SQTIHQWPATLVQPVGSPLSLECTVEGTSNPNLYWYRQAAGRGLQLLFYSVGIGQISSEVPQNLSASRPQDRQFILSSKKLLLSDSGFYLCARGRGHGYTFGSGTRLTVV.

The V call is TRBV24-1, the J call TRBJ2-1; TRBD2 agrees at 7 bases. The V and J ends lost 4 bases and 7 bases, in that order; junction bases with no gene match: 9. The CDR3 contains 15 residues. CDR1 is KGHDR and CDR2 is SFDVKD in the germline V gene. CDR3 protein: CATSDAGTKWNEQFF. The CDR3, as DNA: TGTGCCACCAGTGACGCCGGGACTAAGTGGAATGAGCAGTTCTTC.

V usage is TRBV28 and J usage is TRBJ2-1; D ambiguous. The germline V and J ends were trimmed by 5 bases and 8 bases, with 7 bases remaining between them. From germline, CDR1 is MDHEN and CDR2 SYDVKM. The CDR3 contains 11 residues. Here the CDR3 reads CASSPRDEQFF. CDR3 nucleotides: TGTGCCAGCAGTCCCCGCGATGAGCAGTTCTTC.

This chain's CDR3 is CATSRGRDQTYEQYF. The CDR3 DNA reads as TGTGCCACCAGCAGAGGCCGGGACCAAACCTACGAGCAGTACTTC. The gene calls are TRBV15 and TRBJ2-7; D is possibly TRBD1 or TRBD2 (5 bases each). The V and J ends lost 1 base and 2 bases respectively, with 12 bases between them. CDR3 length: 15 residues. From germline, CDR1 is LNHNV and CDR2 YYDKDF (reference sequence).

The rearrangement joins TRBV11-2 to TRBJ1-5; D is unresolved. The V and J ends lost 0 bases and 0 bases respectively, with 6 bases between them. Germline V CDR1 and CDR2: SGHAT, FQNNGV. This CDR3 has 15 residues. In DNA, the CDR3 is TGTGCCAGCAGCTTAGATGGTGGTAGCAATCAGCCCCAGCATTTT. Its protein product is CASSLDGGSNQPQHF. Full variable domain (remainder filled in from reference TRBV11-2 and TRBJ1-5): EAGVAQSPRYKIIEKRQSVAFWCNPISGHATLYWYQQILGQGPKLLIQFQNNGVVDDSQLPKDRFSAERLKGVDSTLKIQPAKLEDSAVYLCASSLDGGSNQPQHFGDGTRLSIL.

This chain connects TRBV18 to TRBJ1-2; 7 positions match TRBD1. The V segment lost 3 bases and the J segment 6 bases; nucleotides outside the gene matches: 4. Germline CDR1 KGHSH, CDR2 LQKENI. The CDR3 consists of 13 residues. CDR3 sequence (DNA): TGTGCCAGCTCACCGGCAGGGGGGAATGGCTACACCTTC. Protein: CASSPAGGNGYTF. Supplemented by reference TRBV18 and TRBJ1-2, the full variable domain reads NAGVMQNPRHLVRRRGQEARLRCSPMKGHSHVYWYRQLPEEGLKFMVYLQKENIIDESGMPKERFSAEFPKEGPSILRIQQVVRGDSAAYFCASSPAGGNGYTFGSGTRLTVV.

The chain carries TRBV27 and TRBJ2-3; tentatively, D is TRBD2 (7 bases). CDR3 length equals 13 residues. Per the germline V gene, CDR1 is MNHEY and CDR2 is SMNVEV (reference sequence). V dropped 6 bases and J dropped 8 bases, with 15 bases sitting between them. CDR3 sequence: CASRGAGEGTQYF. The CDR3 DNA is TGTGCCAGCAGGGGGGCAGGGGAGGGTACGCAGTATTTT.

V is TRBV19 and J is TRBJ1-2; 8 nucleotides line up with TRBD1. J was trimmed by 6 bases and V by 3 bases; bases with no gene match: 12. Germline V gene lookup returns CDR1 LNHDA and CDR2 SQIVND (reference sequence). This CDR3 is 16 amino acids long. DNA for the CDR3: TGTGCCAGTAGTATTAACTCCTTCGGACAGGGCGATGGCTACACCTTC. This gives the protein CASSINSFGQGDGYTF.